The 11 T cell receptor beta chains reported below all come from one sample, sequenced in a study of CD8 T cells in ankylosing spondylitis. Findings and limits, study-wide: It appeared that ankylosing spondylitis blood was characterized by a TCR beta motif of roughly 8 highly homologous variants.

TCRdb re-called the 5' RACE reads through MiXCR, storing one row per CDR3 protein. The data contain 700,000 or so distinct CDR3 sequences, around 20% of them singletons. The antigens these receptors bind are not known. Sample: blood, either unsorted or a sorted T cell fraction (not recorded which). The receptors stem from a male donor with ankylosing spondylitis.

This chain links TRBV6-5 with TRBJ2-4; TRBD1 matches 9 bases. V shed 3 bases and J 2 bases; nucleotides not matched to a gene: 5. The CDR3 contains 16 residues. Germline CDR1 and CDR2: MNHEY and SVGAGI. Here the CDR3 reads CASSYADRGTKNIQYF. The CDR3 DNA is TGTGCCAGCAGTTATGCGGACAGGGGCACCAAAAACATTCAGTACTTC.

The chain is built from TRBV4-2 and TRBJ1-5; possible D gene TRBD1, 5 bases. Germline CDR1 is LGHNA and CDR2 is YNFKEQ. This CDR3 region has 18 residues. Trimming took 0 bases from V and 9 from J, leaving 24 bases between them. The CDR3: CASSQEGPGTLAVGPQHF. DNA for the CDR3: TGTGCCAGCAGCCAAGAGGGACCCGGGACGTTGGCGGTCGGGCCCCAGCATTTT.

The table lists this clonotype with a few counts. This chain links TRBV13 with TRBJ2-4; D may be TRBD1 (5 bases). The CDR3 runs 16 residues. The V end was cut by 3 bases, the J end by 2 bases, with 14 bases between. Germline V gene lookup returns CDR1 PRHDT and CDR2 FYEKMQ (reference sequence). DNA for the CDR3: TGTGCCAGCAGCTTCAAAGGGGTGGGGACCAAAAACATTCAGTACTTC. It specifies CASSFKGVGTKNIQYF.

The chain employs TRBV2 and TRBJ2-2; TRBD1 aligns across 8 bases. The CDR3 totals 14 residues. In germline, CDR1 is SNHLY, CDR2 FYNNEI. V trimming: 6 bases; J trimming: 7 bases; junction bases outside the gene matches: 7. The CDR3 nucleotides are TGTGCCAGCAGAACCCAGGGGGCTATCGGGGAGCTGTTTTTT. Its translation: CASRTQGAIGELFF.

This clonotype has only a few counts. CDR3 loop: CASSGQYSNQPQHF. The CDR3 DNA sequence: TGTGCCAGCAGTGGCCAGTATAGCAATCAGCCCCAGCATTTT. The rearrangement joins TRBV6-1 to TRBJ1-5; D gene ambiguous. The germline V gene has CDR1 MNHNS and CDR2 SASEGT. The CDR3 runs 14 residues. The ends were cut back, 4 bases at V and 0 bases at J, with 7 bases in the middle.

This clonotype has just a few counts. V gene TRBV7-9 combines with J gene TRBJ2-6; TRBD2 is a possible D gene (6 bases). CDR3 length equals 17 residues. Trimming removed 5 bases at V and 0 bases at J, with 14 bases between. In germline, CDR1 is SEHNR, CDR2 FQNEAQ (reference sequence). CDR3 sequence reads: CASSRREPISGANVLTF. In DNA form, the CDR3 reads TGTGCCAGCAGCCGCCGGGAGCCCATCTCTGGGGCCAACGTCCTGACTTTC.

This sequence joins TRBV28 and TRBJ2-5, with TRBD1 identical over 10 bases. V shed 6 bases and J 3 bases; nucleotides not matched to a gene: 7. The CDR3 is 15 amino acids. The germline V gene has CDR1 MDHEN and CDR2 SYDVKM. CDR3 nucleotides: TGTGCCAGCAGACGTATGGGACAGGGGAAAGAGACCCAGTACTTC. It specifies CASRRMGQGKETQYF. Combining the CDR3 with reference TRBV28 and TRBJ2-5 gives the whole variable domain DVKVTQSSRYLVKRTGEKVFLECVQDMDHENMFWYRQDPGLGLRLIYFSYDVKMKEKGDIPEGYSVSREKKERFSLILESASTNQTSMYLCASRRMGQGKETQYFGPGTRLLVL.

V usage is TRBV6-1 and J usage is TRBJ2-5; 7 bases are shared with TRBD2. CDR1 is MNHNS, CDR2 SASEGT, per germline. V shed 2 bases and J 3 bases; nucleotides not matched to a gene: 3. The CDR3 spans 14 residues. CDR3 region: CASSEIGTKETQYF. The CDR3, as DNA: TGTGCCAGCAGTGAAATCGGGACTAAAGAGACCCAGTACTTC.

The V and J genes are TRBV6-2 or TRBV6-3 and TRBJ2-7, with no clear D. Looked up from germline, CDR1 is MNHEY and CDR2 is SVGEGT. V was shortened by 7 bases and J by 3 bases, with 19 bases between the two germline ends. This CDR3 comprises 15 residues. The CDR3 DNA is TGTGCCAGCACCTTAAGTGGTCGGGCTATCTACGAGCAGTACTTC. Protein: CASTLSGRAIYEQYF.

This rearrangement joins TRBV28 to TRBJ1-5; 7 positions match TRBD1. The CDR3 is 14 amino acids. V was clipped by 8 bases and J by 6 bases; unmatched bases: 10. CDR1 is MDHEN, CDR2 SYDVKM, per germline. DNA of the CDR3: TGTGCCAGCCGTCCTGACAGGGTGATTCAGCCCCAGCATTTT. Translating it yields CASRPDRVIQPQHF.

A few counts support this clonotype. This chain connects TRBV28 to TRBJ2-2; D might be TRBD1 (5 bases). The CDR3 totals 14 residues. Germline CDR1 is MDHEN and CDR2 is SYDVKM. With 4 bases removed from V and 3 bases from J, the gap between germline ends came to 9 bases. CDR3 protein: CASSSPGYTGELFF. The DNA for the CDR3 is TGTGCCAGCAGTTCGCCAGGGTACACCGGGGAGCTGTTTTTT.